This T cell receptor (beta chain) was identified during a study of regulatory T cells in long-lasting Graves disease. Turning to the study itself: For under 3 months, newly diagnosed Graves' patients had been taking antithyroid drugs.

Findings of the study overall: Public clonotype sharing was higher in persistent than newly diagnosed patients.

Time point: newly diagnosed GD, antithyroid drugs for less than 3 months. The authors made the TCR library using RNA they extracted from PBMCs. Investigators prepared the TCR beta libraries by applying iRepertoire HTBI primers and Arm-PCR of CDR3 regions. TCRdb passed the multiplex PCR reads through MiXCR, listing each CDR3 protein once. This sample has under 800,000 distinct CDR3 sequences, with about 16% found just once. Germline CDR1 reads SNHLY; CDR2 reads FYNNEI. The CDR3 sequence is 12 residues long. This clonotype was counted between two and nine times. The antigen remains undetermined. At one end the junction does not follow the germline gene, possibly because of a read error. This sample also belongs to another study, concerning T cells in Graves' hyperthyroidism and ophthalmopathy. This second study says: Most expanded thyroid clonotypes above 0.001 also appeared in blood.

Sequencing was performed on peripheral blood mononuclear cells (PBMCs), taken at new diagnosis, from a patient treated with antithyroid drugs. This chain joins TRBV2 and TRBJ1-5, with no clear D. The TCR sequence derives from a woman in her thirties with Graves disease. The CDR3 nucleotides read TGTGCCAGCAGAGAAGTCAATCAGCCCCAGCATTTT. The encoded protein is CASREVNQPQHF. Full variable domain (remainder filled in from reference TRBV2 and TRBJ1-5): EPEVTQTPSHQVTQMGQEVILRCVPISNHLYFYWYRQILGQKVEFLVSFYNNEISEKSEIFDDQFSVERPDGSNFTLKIRSTKLEDSAMYFCASREVNQPQHFGDGTRLSIL.